The present T cell receptor beta chain was sequenced within a study of blood T cell repertoires in COVID-19. For the study at large: Samples of COVID-19 (acute and convalescent) were obtained from the United States, Italy and Spain. Nucleic acid was either cDNA or gDNA, and it came from T cells, B-cell-depleted T cells, or PBMCs.

CDR3 size: 14 residues. Germline V gene data show CDR1 as SGDLS and CDR2 as YYNGEE. Between the trimmed V and J ends, which lost 9 bases and 2 bases, there was a span of 14 bases. Authors' methods: It was from reference gene primer amplification that nucleated cell counts were estimated. Clones were sequenced by immunoSEQ multiplex PCR, and TCRdb holds only the in-frame ones, with some missing. From that table come the V and J calls and clone size; the DNA was used to work out D and trimming. This table has approximately 500,000 clones, 85% to 90% appearing once. Seattle researchers signed up patients amid active infection and tracked them longitudinally.

Sequenced: peripheral blood. The TCR sequence derives from a woman aged 45-60 years with COVID-19, enrolled during active disease. The genes are TRBV9 and TRBJ2-2; possible D gene TRBD1, 6 bases. For the CDR3, the DNA is TGTGCCACCCAAAGGGGGACAAACACCGGGGAGCTGTTTTTT. Translation: CATQRGTNTGELFF.